This T cell receptor beta chain was recovered during a study of identifying expanded T cells in peripheral blood. Overall study findings and caveats: Across healthy donors, higher total template counts meant significantly greater roughly two-week count variance. Differentially abundant clones: around 1.2 between replicates, around 16 at approximately 14 days, 19 to 20 at four.

The repertoire was sequenced with immunoSEQ multiplex PCR; TCRdb's copy has only in-frame clones and lacks some. Found here are some 100,000 clones, around 88% of them singletons; the top ten hold approximately 17%. Collection occurred without any documented infections or immune events in donors. To note about this clone: Its antigen is not identified.

From germline, CDR1 is SGHRS and CDR2 YFSETQ. The CDR3 totals 15 residues. The gene calls are TRBV5-1 and TRBJ2-5; D may be TRBD2 (5 bases). The last part of the DNA fits TRBJ2-7 better; the J call may be wrong. This sequence originates from a person between 18 and 75 years old in good health. Sequences were obtained from blood. The CDR3 here is CASTPFAGPSYEQYF. Written as DNA, the CDR3 is TGCGCCAGCACACCCTTTGCGGGTCCCTCCTACGAGCAGTACTTC.